This T cell receptor beta chain was observed in a study of T cell responses to AZD1222 COVID-19 vaccine. The CDR3 length is 15 residues. The germline gives CDR1 MGHRA, CDR2 YSYEKL. J was trimmed by 1 base and V by 6 bases; bases with no gene match: 6. Generated by immunoSEQ multiplex PCR, the TCRdb table keeps only in-frame clones and is missing some. The sample has about 96,000 clones, around 90% seen once. The sequenced sample was peripheral blood, obtained on day 0 of AZD1222 vaccination. This chain connects TRBV4-1 to TRBJ2-7; 10 nucleotides align to TRBD2. The source is an adult in good health. The CDR3 here is CASRGASGGSYEQYF. CDR3 sequence (DNA): TGCGCCAGCAGGGGAGCTAGCGGGGGATCCTACGAGCAGTACTTC.